A single sample is the source of the 14 T cell receptor beta chains below, sequenced in a study of CD8+CD57+ T cells in acquired aplastic anemia. The TCR beta profiling, which covered VDJ combination and CDR3 sequence, was carried out using genomic DNA as the template. TCRdb re-called the reads with MiXCR, one entry per CDR3 protein. The sample lists 400,000 to 450,000 distinct CDR3 sequences; around 68% were seen once. Sequences were obtained from sorted CD4+, CD8+, or CD8+CD57+ T cells (not recorded which) from PBMCs. The receptors come from a human donor in good health, serving as a control.

For this clonotype: The conserved final phenylalanine or tryptophan is absent from the CDR3, which likely points to a read error. No DNA is shown, since the ends of the CDR3 on it are uncertain; the CDR3 is the one TCRdb lists. The chain is built from TRBV7-2 and TRBJ1-6. CDR1 is SGHTA, CDR2 FQGNSA, per germline. The CDR3 sequence runs 13 residues, both termini included. The CDR3 loop reads CASSSGDSGLRAV.

This clonotype was counted many times. V is TRBV20-1 and J is TRBJ1-2; D gene unclear. Germline assignment: CDR1 DFQATT and CDR2 SNEGSKA (reference sequence). Trimming stripped 2 bases from V and 4 bases from J, with 11 bases between. CDR3 length: 13 residues. The DNA of the CDR3 is TGCAGTGCTAGAAGTCAGGAGCCCTATGGCTACACCTTC. Translation: CSARSQEPYGYTF.

This clonotype came up once. The genes are TRBV12-3 or TRBV12-4 and TRBJ2-3; 9 positions agree with TRBD2. The CDR3 spans 13 residues. Trimming at V came to 8 bases and at J to 8 bases, leaving 8 bases not matched to a gene. The CDR3 sequence is CASWRGGPSTQYF. The CDR3 bases are TGTGCCAGCTGGCGGGGGGGGCCGAGTACGCAGTATTTT.

V is TRBV7-2 and J is TRBJ1-3; D is uncertain. The CDR3 is 13 amino acids. Germline CDR1 SGHTA, CDR2 FQGNSA. V lost 8 bases and J 16 bases, leaving 24 bases between the germline ends. CDR3: CASRERSGSTNYF. CDR3 in DNA: TGTGCCAGCCGGGAAAGGTCTGGAAGCACCAATTATTTT.

V and J are TRBV19 and TRBJ2-1, with D tentatively TRBD2 (5 bases). Germline loops: CDR1 LNHDA, CDR2 SQIVND (reference sequence). V shed 10 bases and J shed 9 bases, with 25 bases lying between them. The CDR3 contains 15 residues. CDR3 region: CAISKPTSRVSEQFF. CDR3 nucleotides: TGTGCCATCAGTAAGCCGACGTCGAGGGTGAGTGAGCAGTTCTTC.

The sample holds many counts of this clonotype. The rearrangement links TRBV11-2 to TRBJ2-3; 14 bases align to TRBD2. Losses at the gene ends were 4 bases for V and 4 bases for J; bases not matched to a gene: 4. The CDR3 covers 16 residues. Germline CDR1 and CDR2: SGHAT and FQNNGV. For the CDR3, the DNA is TGTGCCAGCAGCTCCGGGACTAGCGGGGGACCAGATACGCAGTATTTT. Residues: CASSSGTSGGPDTQYF.

The chain links TRBV7-9 to TRBJ2-3, with D possibly matching TRBD2 (6 bases). Trimming cost V 7 bases and J 11 bases, with 28 bases left between them. CDR1 is SEHNR and CDR2 is FQNEAQ in the germline V gene (reference sequence). This CDR3 contains 16 residues. The CDR3 reads CASTGRRPSTTGQQYF. DNA for the CDR3: TGTGCCAGCACGGGGAGGAGACCCAGCACCACGGGCCAGCAGTATTTT.

About this clonotype: A junction end diverges from the germline sequence, so it may reflect a read error. This rearrangement joins TRBV7-9 to TRBJ1-3, with no clear D. Germline CDR1 and CDR2: SEHNR and FQNEAQ (reference sequence). The length of the CDR3 is 16 residues. DNA for the CDR3: TGTGCCAGCAGCCGGGCAGGCGGTACCTCTGGAAGCACCATATATTTT. It is translated as CASSRAGGTSGSTIYF. The whole variable domain, remainder taken from reference TRBV7-9 and TRBJ1-3, is DTGVSQNPRHKITKRGQNVTFRCDPISEHNRLYWYRQTLGQGPEFLTYFQNEAQLEKSRLLSDRFSAERPKGSFSTLEIQRTEQGDSAMYLCASSRAGGTSGSTIYFGEGSWLTVV.

For this clonotype: A much larger clone lies one base from this, so it may be a read error. The genes are TRBV18 and TRBJ1-1, with D perhaps TRBD1 (5 bases). The length of the CDR3 is 14 residues. In germline, CDR1 is KGHSH, CDR2 LQKENI. CDR3 amino acids: CAGSPAGKNTEAFF. The CDR3, as DNA: TGTGCCGGCTCACCGGCAGGGAAGAACACTGAAGCTTTCTTT.

The chain couples TRBV6-6 to TRBJ1-6; 7 positions agree with TRBD1. Germline V gene data show CDR1 as MNHNY and CDR2 as SVGAGI (reference sequence). V gave up 2 bases and J gave up 6 bases; unmatched junction bases: 7. The CDR3 consists of 16 residues. The CDR3: CASSYQAGTANSPLHF. DNA for the CDR3: TGTGCCAGCAGTTACCAGGCCGGGACAGCTAATTCACCCCTCCACTTT.

A single count supports this clonotype. An end of the junction does not agree with germline; a read error may underlie this. The chain links TRBV5-1 to TRBJ1-6; no clear D gene. CDR1 SGHRS and CDR2 YFSETQ come from the germline V gene. The CDR3 loop spans 15 amino acids. The CDR3 loop reads CASSVGEGSKSPLHF. The CDR3 DNA reads TGTGCCAGCAGCGTCGGAGAGGGTAGCAAATCACCCCTCCACTTT.

This chain connects TRBV11-3 to TRBJ1-2, with D hard to call. Per germline, CDR1 SGHNT and CDR2 YENEEA. The CDR3 extends over 11 amino acids. V shed 6 bases and J shed 12 bases, with 14 bases lying between them. The CDR3 is CASSREDGDTF. The CDR3 DNA is TGTGCCAGCAGTAGGGAGGACGGCGACACCTTC.

V usage is TRBV7-2 and J usage is TRBJ1-1; the D is unclear. Germline lookup yields CDR1 SGHTA and CDR2 FQGNSA. Trimming shortened V by 5 bases and J by 1 base, and 17 bases separated the two germline ends. The CDR3 length is 16 residues. DNA for the CDR3: TGTGCCAGCAGCCTTTATGTTGACACCGAGAACACTGAAGCTTTCTTT. Amino acid sequence: CASSLYVDTENTEAFF.

This clonotype appeared many times. The chain combines TRBV6-1 with TRBJ2-7; D could derive from TRBD1 or TRBD2 (5 bases each). Trimming shortened V by 5 bases and J by 2 bases, and 16 bases separated the two germline ends. CDR1 and CDR2 from the germline V gene are MNHNS and SASEGT. This CDR3 is 15 amino acids long. As DNA, the CDR3 is TGTGCCAGCAGTAGGCCGGTGGGGACCACCTACGAGCAGTACTTC. Translating it yields CASSRPVGTTYEQYF.